This T cell receptor (beta chain) originates from a study of blood T cell repertoires in COVID-19. About the research overall: From T cells, B-cell-depleted T cells, or PBMCs came the material, which was cDNA or gDNA.

Data came from immunoSEQ multiplex PCR; TCRdb stores just in-frame clones and leaves some out. The table lists about 150,000 clones, 70% to 90% of them singletons. The germline V gene encodes CDR1 MRHNA and CDR2 SNTAGT. The CDR3 contains 13 residues. V lost 10 bases and J 6 bases, leaving 13 bases between the germline ends. This clone was recorded only once. The rearrangement links TRBV6-4 to TRBJ1-6; weak D call: TRBD1 (5 bases). The TCR sequence derives from a woman aged 70 to 79 with acute or convalescent COVID-19. Sequencing was done on a sample of peripheral blood. The CDR3 sequence: CATGSGGNSPLHF. The CDR3 DNA reads as TGTGCCACCGGGTCGGGGGGTAATTCACCCCTCCACTTT.